The clone carrying this T cell receptor beta chain was recorded only once. The entry originates in a study of blood T cell repertoires in COVID-19. The V end lost 8 bases, the J end lost 2 bases, and 14 bases lay between the germline ends. The CDR3 consists of 14 residues. CDR1 and CDR2 (germline): MNHEY, SMNVEV (reference sequence). This table comes from immunoSEQ multiplex PCR, and its TCRdb copy is limited to in-frame clones, with some not included. The sample holds about 66,000 clones, about 86% seen once. The specimen was peripheral blood. The clonotype originates from a man aged 50 to 60 with active COVID-19. This rearrangement joins TRBV27 to TRBJ2-3; possibly TRBD1 for D (5 bases). As DNA, the CDR3 is TGTGCCAGCCAATCCCAGGGAACCACAGATACGCAGTATTTT. Its translation is CASQSQGTTDTQYF.